This T cell receptor (beta chain) appears in the sequencing data of a study of blood T cell repertoires in COVID-19. Study context: From the United States, Italy and Spain came samples of acute and convalescent COVID-19.

This table comes from immunoSEQ multiplex PCR, and its TCRdb copy is limited to in-frame clones, with some not included. The repertoire holds 150,000 or so clones, with under 90% as singletons. The cohort comprised adults aged about 18 to 89 years residing in approximately 25 US areas. Participant-given clinical history determined each cohort assignment. Sequenced: PBMCs or T cells enriched from blood (not recorded which). This sequence was found in a woman aged 60-70 years who had recovered from COVID-19.

The CDR3 region is CASSYSTGPGYTF. CDR3 DNA sequence: TGTGCCAGCAGTTACTCGACAGGGCCTGGCTACACCTTC. The chain links TRBV6-5 to TRBJ1-2; 7 bases agree with TRBD1. The CDR3 has 13 amino acids. Trimming at V came to 0 bases and at J to 7 bases, leaving 2 bases not matched to a gene. The germline CDR1 and CDR2 sequences are MNHEY and SVGAGI.